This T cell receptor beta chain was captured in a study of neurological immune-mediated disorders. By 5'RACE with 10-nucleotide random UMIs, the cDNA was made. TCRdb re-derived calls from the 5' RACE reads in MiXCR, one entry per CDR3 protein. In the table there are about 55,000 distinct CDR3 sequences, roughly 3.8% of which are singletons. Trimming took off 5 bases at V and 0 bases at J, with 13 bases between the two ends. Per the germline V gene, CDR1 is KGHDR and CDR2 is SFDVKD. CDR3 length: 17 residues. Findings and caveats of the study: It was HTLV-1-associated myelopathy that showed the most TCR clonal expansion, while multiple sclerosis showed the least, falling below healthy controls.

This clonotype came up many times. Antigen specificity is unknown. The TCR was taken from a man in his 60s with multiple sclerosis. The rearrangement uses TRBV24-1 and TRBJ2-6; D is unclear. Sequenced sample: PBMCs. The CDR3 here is CATSGRTRSSGANVLTF. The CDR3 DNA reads TGTGCCACCAGTGGTCGGACCCGCTCCTCTGGGGCCAACGTCCTGACTTTC.